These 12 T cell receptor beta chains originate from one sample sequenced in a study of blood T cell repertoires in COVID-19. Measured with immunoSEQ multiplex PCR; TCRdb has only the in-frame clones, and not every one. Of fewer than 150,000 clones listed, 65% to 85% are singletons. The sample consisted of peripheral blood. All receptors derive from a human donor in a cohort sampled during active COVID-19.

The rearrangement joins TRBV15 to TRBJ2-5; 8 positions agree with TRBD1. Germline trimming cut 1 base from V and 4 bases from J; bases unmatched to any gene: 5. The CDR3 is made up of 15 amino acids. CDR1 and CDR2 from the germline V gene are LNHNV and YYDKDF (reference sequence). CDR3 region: CATSRGGQAGETQYF. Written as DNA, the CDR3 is TGTGCCACCAGCAGAGGGGGACAGGCGGGAGAGACCCAGTACTTC. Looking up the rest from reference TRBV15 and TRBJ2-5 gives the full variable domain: DAMVIQNPRYQVTQFGKPVTLSCSQTLNHNVMYWYQQKSSQAPKLLFHYYDKDFNNEADTPDNFQSRRPNTSFCFLDIRSPGLGDTAMYLCATSRGGQAGETQYFGPGTRLLVL.

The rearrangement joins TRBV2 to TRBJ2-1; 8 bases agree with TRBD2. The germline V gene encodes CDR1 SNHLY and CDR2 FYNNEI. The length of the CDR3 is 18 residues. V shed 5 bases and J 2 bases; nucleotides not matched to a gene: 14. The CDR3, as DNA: TGTGCCAGCAGTCCCTTAACGGGGGGGGGAAGAACCTACAATGAGCAGTTCTTC. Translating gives CASSPLTGGGRTYNEQFF.

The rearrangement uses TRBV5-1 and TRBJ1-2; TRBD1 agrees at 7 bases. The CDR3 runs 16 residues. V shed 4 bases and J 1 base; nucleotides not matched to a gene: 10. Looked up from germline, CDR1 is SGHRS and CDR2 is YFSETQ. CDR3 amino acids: CASSPMWGTDNYGYTF. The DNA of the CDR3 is TGCGCCAGCAGCCCGATGTGGGGGACAGATAACTATGGCTACACCTTC.

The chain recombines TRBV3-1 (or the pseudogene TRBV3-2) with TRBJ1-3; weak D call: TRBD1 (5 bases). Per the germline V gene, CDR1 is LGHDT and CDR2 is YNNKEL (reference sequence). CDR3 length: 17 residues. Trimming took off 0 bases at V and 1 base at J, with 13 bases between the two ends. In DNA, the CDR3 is TGTGCCAGCAGCCAAGATGGGGCCAGGGTGTCTGGAAACACCATATATTTT. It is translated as CASSQDGARVSGNTIYF.

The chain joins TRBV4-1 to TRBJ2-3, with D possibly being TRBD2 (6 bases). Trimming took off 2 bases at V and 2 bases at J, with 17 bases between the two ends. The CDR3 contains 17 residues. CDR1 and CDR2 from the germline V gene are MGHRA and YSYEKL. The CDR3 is CASSQFDGGPYTDTQYF. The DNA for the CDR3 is TGCGCCAGCAGCCAATTTGACGGGGGACCTTACACAGATACGCAGTATTTT.

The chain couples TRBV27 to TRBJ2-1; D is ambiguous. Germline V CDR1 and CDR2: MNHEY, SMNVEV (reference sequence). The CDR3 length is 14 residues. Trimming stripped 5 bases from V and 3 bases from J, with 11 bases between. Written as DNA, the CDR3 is TGTGCCAGCAGTAGGCAGGAAGTCTACAATGAGCAGTTCTTC. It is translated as CASSRQEVYNEQFF.

CDR3: CASSTTWEEQYF. The CDR3 nucleotides read TGTGCCAGCAGCACAACGTGGGAGGAGCAGTACTTC. V gene TRBV7-9 combines with J gene TRBJ2-7; D perhaps matches TRBD2 (5 bases). The germline V gene encodes CDR1 SEHNR and CDR2 FQNEAQ (reference sequence). This CDR3 is built from 12 residues. V shed 5 bases and J shed 7 bases, with 12 bases lying between them. Together with reference TRBV7-9 and TRBJ2-7, the CDR3 gives the full variable domain: DTGVSQNPRHKITKRGQNVTFRCDPISEHNRLYWYRQTLGQGPEFLTYFQNEAQLEKSRLLSDRFSAERPKGSFSTLEIQRTEQGDSAMYLCASSTTWEEQYFGPGTRLTVT.

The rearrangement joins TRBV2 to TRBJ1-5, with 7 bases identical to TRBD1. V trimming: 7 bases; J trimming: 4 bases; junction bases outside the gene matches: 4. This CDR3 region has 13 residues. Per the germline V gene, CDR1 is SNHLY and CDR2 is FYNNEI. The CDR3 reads CASNRGPNQPQHF. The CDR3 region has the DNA TGTGCCAGCAACAGGGGCCCGAATCAGCCCCAGCATTTT.

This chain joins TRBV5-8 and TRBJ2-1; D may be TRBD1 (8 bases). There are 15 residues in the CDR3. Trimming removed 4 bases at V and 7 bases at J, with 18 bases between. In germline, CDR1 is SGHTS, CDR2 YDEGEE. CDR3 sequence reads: CASSSPGQGGNEQFF. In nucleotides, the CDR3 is TGTGCCAGCAGCAGCCCTGGACAGGGAGGGAATGAGCAGTTCTTC.

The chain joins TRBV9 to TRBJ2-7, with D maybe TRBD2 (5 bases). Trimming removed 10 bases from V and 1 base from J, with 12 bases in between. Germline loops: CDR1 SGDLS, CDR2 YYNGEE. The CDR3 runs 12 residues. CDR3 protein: CAGGRDSYEQYF. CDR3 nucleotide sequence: TGTGCCGGTGGTCGGGATTCCTACGAGCAGTACTTC.

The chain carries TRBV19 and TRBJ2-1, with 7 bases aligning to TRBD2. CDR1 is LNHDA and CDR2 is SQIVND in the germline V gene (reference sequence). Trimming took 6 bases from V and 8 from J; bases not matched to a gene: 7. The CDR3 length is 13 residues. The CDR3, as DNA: TGTGCCAGTAGGGCGAATGGGGGGGATGAGCAGTTCTTC. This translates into CASRANGGDEQFF. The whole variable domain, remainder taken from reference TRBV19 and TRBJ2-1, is DGGITQSPKYLFRKEGQNVTLSCEQNLNHDAMYWYRQDPGQGLRLIYYSQIVNDFQKGDIAEGYSVSREKKESFPLTVTSAQKNPTAFYLCASRANGGDEQFFGPGTRLTVL.

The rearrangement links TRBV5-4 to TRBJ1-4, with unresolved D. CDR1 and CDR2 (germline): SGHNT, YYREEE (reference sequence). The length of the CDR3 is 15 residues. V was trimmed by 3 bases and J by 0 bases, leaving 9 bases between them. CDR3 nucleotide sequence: TGTGCCAGCAGCTCCGACGGGGCAACTAATGAAAAACTGTTTTTT. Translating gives CASSSDGATNEKLFF.